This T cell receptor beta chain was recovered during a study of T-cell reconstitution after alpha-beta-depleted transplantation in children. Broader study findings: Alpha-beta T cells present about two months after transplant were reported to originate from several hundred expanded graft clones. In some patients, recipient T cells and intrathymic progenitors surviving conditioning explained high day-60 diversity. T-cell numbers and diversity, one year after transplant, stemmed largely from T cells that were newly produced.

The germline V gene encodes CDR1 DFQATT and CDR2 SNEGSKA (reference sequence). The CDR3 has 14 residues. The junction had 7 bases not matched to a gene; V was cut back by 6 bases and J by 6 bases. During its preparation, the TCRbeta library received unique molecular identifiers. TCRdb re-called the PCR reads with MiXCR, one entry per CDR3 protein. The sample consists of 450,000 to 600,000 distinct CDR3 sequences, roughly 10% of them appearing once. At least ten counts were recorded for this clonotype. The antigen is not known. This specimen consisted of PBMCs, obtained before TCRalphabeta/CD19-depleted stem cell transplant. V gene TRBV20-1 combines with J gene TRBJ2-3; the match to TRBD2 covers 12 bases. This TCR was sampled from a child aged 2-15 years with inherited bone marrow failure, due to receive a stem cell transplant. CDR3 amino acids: CSAERLAGADTQYF. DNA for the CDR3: TGCAGTGCGGAAAGACTAGCGGGAGCGGATACGCAGTATTTT.